One sample yielded the 14 T cell receptor beta chains listed below, sequenced in a study of neoadjuvant anti-PD-1 for oral cavity cancer. Some clones are missing from TCRdb's copy, which holds only in-frame ones; the method was immunoSEQ multiplex PCR. This sample carries under 15,000 clones, 71% of them seen once, and the ten largest clones take roughly 2.5%. Indicated time point: after neoadjuvant nivolumab, at surgical resection. The source material was PBMCs, sampled after nivolumab (anti-PD-1) treatment. These receptors originate from a person between 35 and 79 years old with oral cavity squamous cell carcinoma.

The rearrangement links TRBV5-6 to TRBJ2-2; D is uncertain. The CDR3 length is 12 residues. Germline V CDR1 and CDR2: SGHDT, YYEEEE. V lost 3 bases and J lost 4, with 4 bases in between. This CDR3 is CASSSSTGELFF. The CDR3 coding sequence is TGTGCCAGCAGCTCAAGCACCGGGGAGCTGTTTTTT.

The rearrangement uses TRBV4-2 and TRBJ2-2; 8 nucleotides agree with TRBD1. The trim removed 4 bases at V and 2 bases at J, leaving 3 bases unmatched. In germline, CDR1 is LGHNA, CDR2 YNFKEQ. The CDR3 loop spans 15 amino acids. The CDR3 sequence: CASSPGQANTGELFF. The CDR3 coding sequence is TGTGCCAGCAGCCCGGGACAGGCTAACACCGGGGAGCTGTTTTTT.

This clone was detected a few times. The chain has TRBV5-1 and TRBJ2-1; 7 nucleotides agree with TRBD1. CDR3 length equals 13 residues. V lost 4 bases to trimming and J lost 8 bases; unmatched junction nucleotides: 6. Looked up from germline, CDR1 is SGHRS and CDR2 is YFSETQ. CDR3 bases: TGCGCCAGCAGCCGGAGACAGGGCGATGAGCAGTTCTTC. Its protein product is CASSRRQGDEQFF. The full variable domain, its missing parts supplied by reference TRBV5-1 and TRBJ2-1, is KAGVTQTPRYLIKTRGQQVTLSCSPISGHRSVSWYQQTPGQGLQFLFEYFSETQRNKGNFPGRFSGRQFSNSRSEMNVSTLELGDSALYLCASSRRQGDEQFFGPGTRLTVL.

The rearrangement uses TRBV30 and TRBJ2-7; TRBD1 might be the D (6 bases). The germline gives CDR1 GTSNPN, CDR2 SVGIG (reference sequence). The CDR3 runs to 11 residues. The V end was cut by 5 bases, the J end by 5 bases, with 10 bases between. CDR3 nucleotides: TGTGCCTGGGGACAGAGGGACGAGCAGTACTTC. Its protein is CAWGQRDEQYF.

On this clone: An end of the junction does not agree with germline; a read error may underlie this. The rearrangement joins TRBV6-5 to TRBJ2-1; tentative D call: TRBD1 (5 bases). The length of the CDR3 is 12 residues. Germline CDR1 and CDR2: MNHEY and SVGAGI. CDR3 sequence (DNA): TGTGCCAGCAGCCTTGACAGTAATAGCCTGGTCTTC. Protein sequence: CASSLDSNSLVF.

This clone was seen once. The J gene is TRBJ2-7, the V gene TRBV27; 9 positions match TRBD1. V shed 5 bases and J 6 bases; nucleotides not matched to a gene: 8. The CDR3 has 14 residues. Germline V gives CDR1 MNHEY, CDR2 SMNVEV (reference sequence). The CDR3 DNA sequence: TGTGCCAGCAGTGAGGGACAGGGTTTACGCGAGCAGTACTTC. Its protein is CASSEGQGLREQYF.

The CDR3 DNA reads TGCAGCGCCGCCGGGACAGGGCTAGGGACCCAGTACTTC. Translation gives CSAAGTGLGTQYF. The chain uses TRBV29-1 and TRBJ2-5, with 9 bases aligning to TRBD1. Germline V gene data show CDR1 as SQVTM and CDR2 as ANQGSEA. With 7 bases clipped from V and 7 bases from J, the junction kept 10 bases outside the gene matches. CDR3 size: 13 residues.

CDR3 bases: TGTGCCAGCAGCTTTGGACAGCCCACTGAAGCTTTCTTT. This encodes CASSFGQPTEAFF. V is TRBV11-2 and J is TRBJ1-1; the D gene is possibly TRBD1 (6 bases). Per the germline V gene, CDR1 is SGHAT and CDR2 is FQNNGV. The CDR3 loop spans 13 amino acids. V was pared by 3 bases and J by 4 bases, with 9 bases between.

The genes are TRBV15 and TRBJ2-5; D gene uncertain. The CDR3 sequence is 17 residues long. V gave up 0 bases and J gave up 2 bases, with 16 bases separating them. Germline-derived CDR1 and CDR2 are LNHNV and YYDKDF (reference sequence). CDR3 residues: CATSRDINNMDQETQYF. The CDR3 bases are TGTGCCACCAGCAGAGATATAAATAACATGGATCAAGAGACCCAGTACTTC.

The chain couples TRBV7-2 to TRBJ1-6; tentatively, D is TRBD1 (5 bases). Trimming left V 1 base short and J 10 bases short, with 14 bases between. Germline-derived CDR1 and CDR2 are SGHTA and FQGNSA. This CDR3 spans 15 amino acids. This CDR3 reads CASSLGSGKGSPLHF. The CDR3 bases are TGTGCCAGCAGCTTAGGATCAGGGAAAGGCTCACCCCTCCACTTT.

The rearrangement joins TRBV7-8 to TRBJ2-2; a possible D gene is TRBD2 (7 bases). The CDR3 spans 19 residues. Germline-derived CDR1 and CDR2 are SGHVS and FQNEAQ. Trimming left V 2 bases short and J 0 bases short, with 19 bases between. The CDR3 DNA follows: TGTGCCAGCAGCTTATCGCGTCTTCCGGGGGGCTCGAACACCGGGGAGCTGTTTTTT. As protein: CASSLSRLPGGSNTGELFF.

This clone was found a few times. The chain combines TRBV9 with TRBJ2-3; TRBD2 matches 13 bases. The CDR3 covers 16 residues. With V trimmed by 6 bases and J by 0 bases, 4 bases remained unmatched. Germline V CDR1 and CDR2: SGDLS, YYNGEE. The CDR3 here is CASMAGLAGSTDTQYF. CDR3 nucleotide sequence: TGTGCCAGCATGGCGGGACTAGCGGGAAGCACAGATACGCAGTATTTT.

This rearrangement joins TRBV6-4 to TRBJ1-6; D gene uncertain. The CDR3 has 16 amino acids. Between the trimmed V and J ends, which lost 5 bases and 4 bases, there was a span of 15 bases. Per germline, CDR1 MRHNA and CDR2 SNTAGT. CDR3 in DNA: TGTGCCAGCAGTCCACTACCGCTGGGATATAATTCACCCCTCCACTTT. Translated: CASSPLPLGYNSPLHF.

CDR3 amino acids: CASSRSQGINEKLFF. The CDR3 nucleotides are TGTGCCAGCAGCCGTTCACAGGGGATTAATGAAAAACTGTTTTTT. The gene calls are TRBV7-9 and TRBJ1-4; 7 nucleotides agree with TRBD1. Looked up from germline, CDR1 is SEHNR and CDR2 is FQNEAQ (reference sequence). Trimming at V came to 5 bases and at J to 4 bases, leaving 7 bases not matched to a gene. The CDR3 runs 15 residues.